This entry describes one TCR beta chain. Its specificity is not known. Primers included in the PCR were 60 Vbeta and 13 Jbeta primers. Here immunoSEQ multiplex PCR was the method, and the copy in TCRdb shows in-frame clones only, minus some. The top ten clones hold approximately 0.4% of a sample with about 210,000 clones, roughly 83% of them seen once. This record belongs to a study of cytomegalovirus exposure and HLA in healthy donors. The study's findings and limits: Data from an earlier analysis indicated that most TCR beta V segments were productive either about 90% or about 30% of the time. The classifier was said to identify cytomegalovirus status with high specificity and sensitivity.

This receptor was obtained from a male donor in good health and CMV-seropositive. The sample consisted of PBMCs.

Written as DNA, the CDR3 is TGTGCCAGCAGCCTTTCCCCGGGACTGCTGGGGTCCTACAATGAGCAGTTCTTC. It yields the protein CASSLSPGLLGSYNEQFF. This rearrangement joins TRBV14 to TRBJ2-1; weak D call: TRBD2 (6 bases). Germline loops: CDR1 SGHDN, CDR2 FVKESK. V lost 4 bases and J lost 1, with 20 bases in between. CDR3 length equals 18 residues.